These 14 T cell receptor beta chains were sequenced from one sample in a study of blood T cell repertoires in COVID-19. The table came from immunoSEQ multiplex PCR; TCRdb's copy has only in-frame clones and leaves some out. The sample lists nearly 250,000 clones, 86% seen once, with 1.6% in the top ten. Sequencing was carried out using peripheral blood. Receptors were obtained from a woman aged 60-75 years who had recovered from COVID-19.

The chain has TRBV7-6 and TRBJ1-2; D is uncertain. Germline lookup yields CDR1 SGHVS and CDR2 FNYEAQ. The CDR3 runs to 15 residues. Trimming cost V 1 base and J 1 base, with 10 bases left between them. CDR3 residues: CASSLEKPSNYGYTF. CDR3 bases: TGTGCCAGCAGCTTAGAAAAGCCGAGTAACTATGGCTACACCTTC.

V and J are TRBV6-5 and TRBJ2-2; 7 nucleotides match TRBD1. There are 14 residues in the CDR3. The junction had 5 bases not matched to a gene; V was cut back by 6 bases and J by 4 bases. Germline CDR1 MNHEY, CDR2 SVGAGI. The CDR3 region is CASRPGTATGELFF. CDR3 sequence (DNA): TGTGCCAGCAGACCCGGGACAGCCACCGGGGAGCTGTTTTTT.

This chain connects TRBV5-1 to TRBJ1-6; D is unclear. With 5 bases removed from V and 3 bases from J, the gap between germline ends came to 6 bases. Germline V CDR1 and CDR2: SGHRS, YFSETQ. The CDR3 length is 13 residues. CDR3 DNA: TGCGCCAGCAGTCAGAACTATAATTCACCCCTCCACTTT. As protein: CASSQNYNSPLHF.

In regard to this clone: This sample also contains other DNA sequences that code for the same CDR3. This rearrangement joins TRBV19 to TRBJ2-1; no reliable D call. V was pared by 1 base and J by 5 bases, with 6 bases between. The CDR3 spans 13 residues. Germline assignment: CDR1 LNHDA and CDR2 SQIVND (reference sequence). CDR3 in DNA: TGTGCCAGTAGTATAGGGAGCAACAATGAGCAGTTCTTC. The encoded protein is CASSIGSNNEQFF.

V and J are TRBV4-3 and TRBJ1-2, with D possibly being TRBD1 (5 bases). The CDR3 runs to 16 residues. Germline CDR1 and CDR2: LGHNA and YSLEER. The V and J ends lost 4 bases and 1 base respectively, with 16 bases between them. CDR3 protein: CASSRLIPTDNYGYTF. DNA of the CDR3: TGCGCCAGCAGCCGCTTAATACCGACAGATAACTATGGCTACACCTTC.

The genes are TRBV6-5 and TRBJ2-2, with D unresolved. Looked up from germline, CDR1 is MNHEY and CDR2 is SVGAGI. This CDR3 contains 12 residues. The ends were cut back, 5 bases at V and 5 bases at J, with 6 bases in the middle. The DNA of the CDR3 is TGTGCCAGCAGTCCGAGAACCGGGGAGCTGTTTTTT. Its translation: CASSPRTGELFF.

The gene calls are TRBV19 and TRBJ2-2; 7 bases match TRBD1. The V gene's germline CDR1 is LNHDA and CDR2 SQIVND (reference sequence). The CDR3 contains 14 residues. The junction had 2 bases not matched to a gene; V was cut back by 1 base and J by 6 bases. In DNA form, the CDR3 reads TGTGCCAGTAGTATAGCTCAGGGGGCCGGGGAGCTGTTTTTT. Translation: CASSIAQGAGELFF.

The chain employs TRBV6-5 and TRBJ1-4; D might be TRBD1 (5 bases). V lost 2 bases, J lost 8 bases, and 12 bases lay in between. Per the germline V gene, CDR1 is MNHEY and CDR2 is SVGAGI. CDR3 length: 14 residues. The CDR3 sequence is CASSYGGSEEKLFF. The CDR3 DNA is TGTGCCAGCAGTTACGGGGGGAGTGAAGAAAAACTGTTTTTT.

In regard to this clone: The same CDR3 is also encoded by other DNA sequences in this sample. The V and J genes are TRBV19 and TRBJ2-3; D gene unclear. CDR1 LNHDA and CDR2 SQIVND come from the germline V gene (reference sequence). This CDR3 region has 11 residues. The V and J ends lost 5 bases and 3 bases respectively, with 3 bases between them. CDR3 coding DNA: TGTGCCAGTAGTCTTACAGATACGCAGTATTTT. Translation: CASSLTDTQYF.

The chain combines TRBV13 with TRBJ1-1, with D perhaps matching TRBD1 (5 bases). Germline V lookup: CDR1 PRHDT, CDR2 FYEKMQ (reference sequence). There are 15 residues in the CDR3. V was trimmed by 5 bases and J by 3 bases, leaving 16 bases between them. CDR3 bases: TGTGCCAGCAGCCCCGGACACGGTGGGCACACTGAAGCTTTCTTT. Protein sequence: CASSPGHGGHTEAFF. The full variable domain, rest sourced from reference TRBV13 and TRBJ1-1, is AAGVIQSPRHLIKEKRETATLKCYPIPRHDTVYWYQQGPGQDPQFLISFYEKMQSDKGSIPDRFSAQQFSDYHSELNMSSLELGDSALYFCASSPGHGGHTEAFFGQGTRLTVV.

V is TRBV7-2 and J is TRBJ2-7; TRBD2 matches at 13 bases. V dropped 3 bases and J dropped 7; count of bases not matched to a gene: 6. The germline V gene has CDR1 SGHTA and CDR2 FQGNSA. The CDR3 spans 15 residues. The CDR3 DNA is TGTGCCAGCAGCTTCGCAGGGACTAGCGGGGATGAGCAGTACTTC. Translation gives CASSFAGTSGDEQYF. The full variable domain, rest sourced from reference TRBV7-2 and TRBJ2-7, is GAGVSQSPSNKVTEKGKDVELRCDPISGHTALYWYRQSLGQGLEFLIYFQGNSAPDKSGLPSDRFSAERTGGSVSTLTIQRTQQEDSAVYLCASSFAGTSGDEQYFGPGTRLTVT.

This clone has a handful of counts. This chain links TRBV9 with TRBJ1-3; TRBD1 might be the D (5 bases). CDR1 SGDLS and CDR2 YYNGEE come from the germline V gene. The germline V and J ends were trimmed by 4 bases and 8 bases, with 13 bases remaining between them. The CDR3 contains 13 residues. This CDR3 reads CASSFRAGDTIYF. CDR3 DNA sequence: TGTGCCAGCAGCTTTAGGGCGGGGGACACCATATATTTT.

This clone has just a few counts. The chain recombines TRBV2 with TRBJ2-3, with 9 bases aligning to TRBD1. The CDR3 runs to 15 residues. Trimming at V came to 2 bases and at J to 3 bases, leaving 3 bases not matched to a gene. Germline V lookup: CDR1 SNHLY, CDR2 FYNNEI. The CDR3 here is CASSEYRGPTDTQYF. The CDR3 DNA reads TGTGCCAGCAGTGAATACAGGGGGCCTACAGATACGCAGTATTTT.

This clone appeared a few times. This chain uses TRBV6-6 with TRBJ1-1; possibly TRBD1 for D (5 bases). From germline, CDR1 is MNHNY and CDR2 SVGAGI (reference sequence). The CDR3 sequence is 13 residues long. V was clipped by 6 bases and J by 3 bases, with 11 bases between them. The CDR3 reads CASSWRGDTEAFF. DNA for the CDR3: TGTGCCAGCAGCTGGCGGGGGGACACTGAAGCTTTCTTT.